Described below is a single T cell receptor beta chain sequence and its context. Its antigen is currently unknown. The CDR3 extends over 15 amino acids. Trimming took 3 bases from V and 7 from J, leaving 19 bases between them. The germline V gene encodes CDR1 MNHEY and CDR2 SMNVEV (reference sequence). The data were taken from a study of OX40 agonist ivuxolimab in advanced cancers. Overall study: The patients' treatment was ivuxolimab, an agonistic anti-OX40 (CD134) antibody. The dose-escalation cohort was around 83% male, with a mean age of 60 years, ranging roughly 20 to 90.

Findings of the study overall: Clonal expansion by week 6 occurred in CD4+ and CD8+ blood T cells (at 0.1 to 3.0 mg/kg).

Sequenced by immunoSEQ multiplex PCR; TCRdb stores in-frame clones only, minus some. Altogether 55,000 to 80,000 clones are present, 80% to 90% being singletons, with the ten largest covering around 2%. The chain couples TRBV27 to TRBJ2-7, with D tentatively TRBD1 (6 bases). The clonotype originates from an adult with an advanced solid tumor such as melanoma, head and neck, liver or kidney cancer. The sequencing used CD4+ or CD8+ T cells sorted from blood, collected in a trial of the OX40 agonist ivuxolimab. The CDR3 protein is CASSFQAGVFREQYF. In DNA, the CDR3 is TGTGCCAGCAGTTTCCAGGCAGGGGTTTTTAGAGAGCAGTACTTC.